The 17 T cell receptor beta chains below were found in one sample sequenced in a study of identical twins. TCRdb independently ran MiXCR on the 5' RACE reads; one entry per CDR3 protein. The sample includes about 490,000 distinct CDR3 sequences, approximately 14% of them seen just once. In addition, the sample was reused for a study of yellow fever vaccine responses in identical twins.

The sample comprised CD4+ T cells sorted from blood. These receptors originate from a woman aged 18 to 35 in good health.

This clonotype has only a few counts. The chain uses TRBV20-1 and TRBJ2-7; D might be TRBD2 (6 bases). The CDR3 covers 12 residues. V lost 5 bases and J 3 bases, leaving 11 bases between the germline ends. CDR1 is DFQATT and CDR2 is SNEGSKA in the germline V gene (reference sequence). The CDR3 protein is CSAGGTVYEQYF. CDR3 nucleotides: TGCAGTGCTGGGGGGACTGTCTACGAGCAGTACTTC.

The chain carries TRBV5-1 and TRBJ1-4; D remains ambiguous. The CDR3 sequence is 13 residues long. Trimming removed 2 bases from V and 5 bases from J, with 7 bases in between. Germline V gene lookup returns CDR1 SGHRS and CDR2 YFSETQ. The CDR3 coding sequence is TGCGCCAGCAGCTTCGAAACAAATGAAAAACTGTTTTTT. The encoded protein is CASSFETNEKLFF.

The gene calls are TRBV10-3 and TRBJ1-1, with no clear D. Germline V gene sequence: CDR1 ENHRY, CDR2 SYGVKD. With 11 bases removed from V and 4 bases from J, the gap between germline ends came to 11 bases. The length of the CDR3 is 11 residues. CDR3 sequence (DNA): TGTGCCGCCCAAGGGCTCACTGAAGCTTTCTTT. Residues: CAAQGLTEAFF.

This clonotype was recorded at least ten times. The chain recombines TRBV20-1 with TRBJ2-1, with 8 bases aligning to TRBD1. Germline V gives CDR1 DFQATT, CDR2 SNEGSKA (reference sequence). With V trimmed by 6 bases and J by 4 bases, 8 bases remained unmatched. The CDR3 spans 14 residues. The CDR3 DNA reads as TGCAGTGCCAGATGGACAGGGATGTACAATGAGCAGTTCTTC. As protein: CSARWTGMYNEQFF.

The genes are TRBV7-3 and TRBJ2-1; 9 bases agree with TRBD2. CDR1 and CDR2 (germline): SGHTA, FQGTGA. The CDR3 is 16 residues long. The trim removed 1 base at V and 7 bases at J, leaving 8 bases unmatched. The DNA for the CDR3 is TGTGCCAGCAGCTTAAAGGCCGGTAGCGGGAGAAATGAGCAGTTCTTC. It codes for CASSLKAGSGRNEQFF.

This sequence joins TRBV7-9 and TRBJ2-4, with D possibly being TRBD1 or TRBD2 (5 bases each). Trimming shortened V by 1 base and J by 0 bases, and 13 bases separated the two germline ends. CDR1 SEHNR and CDR2 FQNEAQ come from the germline V gene (reference sequence). The CDR3 loop spans 17 amino acids. This CDR3 reads CASSLEGTVLAKNIQYF. The DNA of the CDR3 is TGTGCCAGCAGCTTAGAAGGGACGGTTCTAGCCAAAAACATTCAGTACTTC.

The rearrangement uses TRBV18 and TRBJ1-2; unclear D gene. The V gene's germline CDR1 is KGHSH and CDR2 LQKENI. There are 11 residues in the CDR3. Between the trimmed V and J ends, which lost 10 bases and 6 bases, there was a span of 12 bases. In nucleotides, the CDR3 is TGTGCCAACTCGGACGGGGATGGCTACACCTTC. Its translation is CANSDGDGYTF. The full variable domain, its missing parts supplied by reference TRBV18 and TRBJ1-2, is NAGVMQNPRHLVRRRGQEARLRCSPMKGHSHVYWYRQLPEEGLKFMVYLQKENIIDESGMPKERFSAEFPKEGPSILRIQQVVRGDSAAYFCANSDGDGYTFGSGTRLTVV.

This clonotype was found a few times. The chain carries TRBV28 and TRBJ1-4; tentative D call: TRBD1 (6 bases). The V gene's germline CDR1 is MDHEN and CDR2 SYDVKM. Trimming removed 3 bases at V and 8 bases at J, with 31 bases between. The CDR3 totals 20 residues. In nucleotides, the CDR3 is TGTGCCAGCAGTTTTCATCGGAGGGGGTTAATGGTAGCGGACCACGAAAAACTGTTTTTT. Translation: CASSFHRRGLMVADHEKLFF.

This clonotype was counted at least ten times. The rearrangement links TRBV29-1 to TRBJ1-1, with TRBD1 matching over 7 bases. In germline, CDR1 is SQVTM, CDR2 ANQGSEA. The V gene end was trimmed by 5 bases and the J gene end by 11 bases; junction bases not matched to a gene: 14. This CDR3 is built from 13 residues. The CDR3 sequence: CSVPGQAGLTAFF. The CDR3 region has the DNA TGCAGCGTTCCTGGACAGGCCGGCCTAACGGCTTTCTTT.

The V call is TRBV5-1, the J call TRBJ2-7, with a tentative D call TRBD2 (6 bases). From germline, CDR1 is SGHRS and CDR2 YFSETQ. Deletions cut 3 bases from V and 2 bases from J, with 12 bases between. The CDR3 extends over 14 amino acids. The CDR3 here is CASSSSGRPYEQYF. In DNA, the CDR3 is TGCGCCAGCAGCTCATCGGGGAGGCCCTACGAGCAGTACTTC.

This clonotype has more than one count but fewer than ten. This chain links TRBV20-1 with TRBJ2-3; possible D gene TRBD2, 5 bases. The V and J ends lost 4 bases and 8 bases respectively, with 22 bases between them. The germline gives CDR1 DFQATT, CDR2 SNEGSKA (reference sequence). This CDR3 has 15 residues. The CDR3 reads CSAMRGPGTAVTQYF. In DNA, the CDR3 is TGCAGTGCTATGCGAGGGCCTGGCACAGCCGTTACGCAGTATTTT.

This clonotype was observed many times. The rearrangement links TRBV7-9 to TRBJ2-3; either TRBD1 or TRBD2 may supply D (5 bases each). The CDR3 sequence is 14 residues long. CDR1 and CDR2 from the germline V gene are SEHNR and FQNEAQ (reference sequence). Between the trimmed V and J ends, which lost 3 bases and 3 bases, there was a span of 10 bases. CDR3 nucleotide sequence: TGTGCCAGCAGCTTCACAGGACTGACAGATACGCAGTATTTT. Its protein product is CASSFTGLTDTQYF.

CDR3 sequence (DNA): TGTGCCAGCCTGACAGCCAACACTGAAGCTTTCTTT. This gives the protein CASLTANTEAFF. The chain employs TRBV6-1 and TRBJ1-1; D is perhaps TRBD1 (5 bases). The CDR3 runs to 12 residues. Trimming pared 8 bases from V and 2 bases from J, leaving 9 bases between. Germline values: CDR1 MNHNS, CDR2 SASEGT.

This clonotype was seen many times. The chain recombines TRBV29-1 with TRBJ2-2, with 9 bases aligning to TRBD1. The germline V gene has CDR1 SQVTM and CDR2 ANQGSEA. Germline trimming cut 7 bases from V and 4 bases from J; bases unmatched to any gene: 7. This CDR3 comprises 14 residues. The chain's CDR3 is CSGAVTGGTGELFF. Here the CDR3 DNA reads TGCAGCGGTGCTGTGACAGGGGGCACCGGGGAGCTGTTTTTT.

This clonotype was counted ten times or more. The rearrangement uses TRBV4-1 and TRBJ2-3, with TRBD2 matching over 12 bases. Germline CDR1 and CDR2: MGHRA and YSYEKL. The CDR3 is 17 residues long. The ends lost 6 bases at V and 4 bases at J; junction bases unmatched: 11. This CDR3 reads CASRRGLAGGLADTQYF. The CDR3 bases are TGCGCCAGCAGAAGGGGGCTAGCGGGGGGGCTCGCAGATACGCAGTATTTT.

The chain joins TRBV9 to TRBJ2-1; 15 nucleotides align to TRBD2. The CDR3 spans 16 residues. Germline assignment: CDR1 SGDLS and CDR2 YYNGEE. The J segment lost 7 bases and the V segment lost 0 bases, leaving 2 bases of the junction unmatched. CDR3 in DNA: TGTGCCAGCAGCGTAGCAGGGACTAGCGGGAGGAATGAGCAGTTCTTC. Encoded protein: CASSVAGTSGRNEQFF.

The gene calls are TRBV9 and TRBJ2-1, with 7 bases lining up with TRBD2. The CDR3 loop spans 19 amino acids. Trimming took 0 bases from V and 0 from J; bases not matched to a gene: 12. Germline CDR1 and CDR2: SGDLS and YYNGEE. The CDR3, as DNA: TGTGCCAGCAGCGTAGCTACGCAAACGGGACTACCCTCCTACAATGAGCAGTTCTTC. Translation: CASSVATQTGLPSYNEQFF.